This T cell receptor (beta chain) was captured by sequencing in a study of T cells after somatic rescue of genetic block. The assay was immunoSEQ multiplex PCR, and TCRdb's table has in-frame clones only and misses some. The data contain fewer than 150,000 clones, 80% to 95% of them singletons. The sequenced sample consisted of peripheral blood mononuclear cells (PBMCs). The source is a woman between 18 and 29 years old.

The CDR3, as DNA: TGTGCCAGCAGTTTAGACAGGGGCGAGATTAACTATGGCTACACCTTC. As protein: CASSLDRGEINYGYTF. The chain couples TRBV28 to TRBJ1-2, with 8 nucleotides matching TRBD1. Trimming removed 2 bases from V and 1 base from J; junction bases left unmatched: 6. This CDR3 region has 16 residues. The germline CDR1 and CDR2 sequences are MDHEN and SYDVKM.